This T cell receptor beta chain appears in the sequencing data of a study of long-term antiretroviral therapy in people with HIV. For the study at large: Specimens dating back about a decade before the 2015 immediate-ART recommendation are the oldest included.

Each sample contained roughly 0.95-11 million cryopreserved PBMC, thawed before DNA extraction. CDR1 and CDR2 (germline): SGHVS, FNYEAQ. V lost 1 base, J lost 6 bases, and 10 bases lay in between. The CDR3 length is 13 residues. Study-wide results and limits: Once patients were on ART, diversity went higher but still fell short of transplant donor controls. Possibly under older ART regimens, blood was drawn between about 2003 and 2018.

At the survey level, the v3.0 immunoSEQ assay was run. Profiling relied on immunoSEQ multiplex PCR, and the TCRdb table lists in-frame clones only, not all of them. The data show some 34,000 clones, roughly 83% seen once. Of note for this clone: Its antigen is not known.

The origin of this receptor is a man aged 18 to 30 with HIV. The rearrangement joins TRBV7-6 to TRBJ2-7; TRBD2 might be the D (5 bases). The source material was unsorted PBMCs, sampled 1.9 years after starting antiretroviral therapy. The CDR3 loop reads CASSLGGLSEQYF. The CDR3 bases are TGTGCCAGCAGCTTAGGAGGGTTGAGCGAGCAGTACTTC.